This is a list of T cell receptor beta chains from one sample in a study of human T cells and chemical hapten exposure. TCRdb reanalysed the RACE reads using MiXCR and keeps one entry per CDR3 protein. This sample has some 79,000 distinct CDR3 sequences; about 6.8% occur once, and the top ten carry roughly 1.6%. This specimen consisted of whole blood, obtained in connection with sensitization to the hapten diphenylcyclopropenone (DPC). The source is a woman in her twenties or thirties with alopecia areata. Some clones in this sample may be carry-over from other donors' samples. The CDR3 runs from the conserved cysteine through the conserved F or W. The D gene is left open where the match is weak. The size field is filled for only some rows; it gives once, few, many or a size class.

V: TRBV5-1; D: NA; size: NA; J: TRBJ1-1; CDR3: CASSLGDTLNTEAFF; DNA: TGCGCCAGCAGCTTGGGGGACACCTTGAACACTGAAGCTTTCTTT
V: TRBV12-3/TRBV12-4; D: TRBD1; size: few; J: TRBJ1-2; CDR3: CASRRGQGDYGYTF; DNA: TGTGCCAGCAGGAGGGGACAGGGGGACTATGGCTACACCTTC
V: TRBV11-2; D: NA; size: few; J: TRBJ2-2; CDR3: CASSIERPITGLPDGELFF; DNA: TGTGCCAGCAGCATAGAGCGCCCTATTACCGGGCTCCCCGACGGGGAGCTGTTTTTT
V: TRBV9; D: NA; size: NA; J: TRBJ1-6; CDR3: CASGQGYNSPLHF; DNA: TGTGCCAGTGGGCAGGGGTATAATTCACCCCTCCACTTT
V: TRBV30; D: NA; size: many; J: TRBJ1-5; CDR3: CAWNFPGVGQPQHF; DNA: TGTGCCTGGAACTTTCCAGGGGTTGGTCAGCCCCAGCATTTT
V: TRBV7-9; D: NA; size: NA; J: TRBJ1-1; CDR3: CASRIGMEDTEAFF; DNA: TGTGCCAGCAGAATAGGGATGGAAGACACTGAAGCTTTCTTT
V: TRBV16; D: NA; size: few; J: TRBJ1-1; CDR3: CASSKQGWGPEAFF; DNA: TGTGCCAGCAGCAAACAGGGTTGGGGGCCTGAAGCTTTCTTT
V: TRBV7-9; D: NA; size: many; J: TRBJ1-1; CDR3: CASSLELGEETEAFF; DNA: TGTGCCAGCAGCTTAGAATTGGGGGAGGAAACTGAAGCTTTCTTT
V: TRBV6-1; D: NA; size: few; J: TRBJ2-3; CDR3: CASSVDRLAPDTQYF; DNA: TGTGCCAGCAGTGTTGACAGGCTGGCACCGGATACGCAGTATTTT
V: TRBV12-3/TRBV12-4; D: NA; size: many; J: TRBJ1-1; CDR3: CATRATDMNTEAFF; DNA: TGTGCCACACGCGCGACAGACATGAACACTGAAGCTTTCTTT
V: TRBV2; D: NA; size: few; J: TRBJ2-1; CDR3: CASSGGPGINEQFF; DNA: TGTGCCAGCAGTGGGGGGCCGGGGATCAATGAGCAGTTCTTC
V: TRBV11-2; D: NA; size: many; J: TRBJ1-3; CDR3: CASSFPGNTIYF; DNA: TGTGCCAGCAGCTTCCCTGGAAACACCATATATTTT
V: TRBV7-9; D: TRBD2; size: many; J: TRBJ2-5; CDR3: CASSSREAGTQYF; DNA: TGTGCCAGCAGCTCCCGGGAGGCCGGGACCCAGTACTTC
V: TRBV6-6; D: NA; size: NA; J: TRBJ1-5; CDR3: CASSYSPYSNQPQHF; DNA: TGTGCCAGCAGTTACTCTCCCTATAGCAATCAGCCCCAGCATTTT
V: TRBV29-1; D: NA; size: NA; J: TRBJ2-5; CDR3: CSAVPPAMTQYF; DNA: TGCAGCGCCGTGCCACCGGCCATGACCCAGTACTTC
V: TRBV11-2; D: NA; size: many; J: TRBJ1-1; CDR3: CASSVPGSRYTEAFF; DNA: TGTGCCAGCAGCGTGCCAGGGAGTAGATACACTGAAGCTTTCTTT
V: TRBV5-6; D: NA; size: NA; J: TRBJ1-2; CDR3: CASSWEQGGYGYTF; DNA: TGTGCCAGCAGCTGGGAACAGGGAGGCTATGGCTACACCTTC
V: TRBV30; D: NA; size: few; J: TRBJ1-1; CDR3: CAWSIKGVNTEAFF; DNA: TGTGCCTGGAGTATTAAGGGGGTGAACACTGAAGCTTTCTTT
V: TRBV18; D: NA; size: many; J: TRBJ2-5; CDR3: CASSPRLMSQGGEETQYF; DNA: TGTGCCAGCTCACCACGGTTAATGTCACAGGGTGGCGAAGAGACCCAGTACTTC
V: TRBV4-1; D: NA; size: few; J: TRBJ1-6; CDR3: CASSQAPVGLNNSPLHF; DNA: TGCGCCAGCAGCCAAGCCCCTGTGGGACTTAATAATTCACCCCTCCACTTT
V: TRBV6-6; D: NA; size: NA; J: TRBJ1-2; CDR3: CASTPNGGGHYGYTF; DNA: TGTGCCAGCACTCCGAACGGCGGCGGTCACTATGGCTACACCTTC
V: TRBV29-1; D: NA; size: NA; J: TRBJ1-2; CDR3: CSVERLARTGYTF; DNA: TGCAGCGTTGAACGTCTAGCCCGTACTGGCTACACCTTC
V: TRBV19; D: NA; size: many; J: TRBJ2-3; CDR3: CASSRVSPSTDTQYF; DNA: TGTGCCAGTAGTAGGGTCAGCCCTAGCACAGATACGCAGTATTTT
V: TRBV19; D: TRBD1; size: NA; J: TRBJ1-5; CDR3: CASSIAVNRGIQPQHF; DNA: TGTGCCAGTAGTATAGCCGTCAACAGGGGGATTCAGCCCCAGCATTTT
V: TRBV12-3/TRBV12-4; D: NA; size: few; J: TRBJ1-2; CDR3: CASSQKGGIYGYTF; DNA: TGTGCCAGCAGCCAGAAGGGGGGGATCTATGGCTACACCTTC
V: TRBV3-1; D: TRBD2; size: many; J: TRBJ2-1; CDR3: CASSPKAGGQYNEQFF; DNA: TGTGCCAGCAGCCCAAAAGCGGGGGGCCAGTACAATGAGCAGTTCTTC
V: TRBV5-1; D: NA; size: NA; J: TRBJ1-2; CDR3: CASSSEANYGYTF; DNA: TGCGCCAGCAGCTCGGAAGCTAACTATGGCTACACCTTC
V: TRBV20-1; D: NA; size: many; J: TRBJ1-4; CDR3: CSARDLGTTNEKLFF; DNA: TGCAGTGCTAGAGATTTGGGCACAACTAATGAAAAACTGTTTTTT
V: TRBV6-4; D: NA; size: many; J: TRBJ1-1; CDR3: CASSVGSSTEAFF; DNA: TGTGCCAGCAGCGTGGGTAGTAGCACTGAAGCTTTCTTT
V: TRBV30; D: NA; size: few; J: TRBJ1-4; CDR3: CAWTARANEKLFF; DNA: TGTGCCTGGACCGCCCGGGCTAATGAAAAACTGTTTTTT
V: TRBV6-1; D: NA; size: NA; J: TRBJ1-5; CDR3: CASSDNYSNQPQHF; DNA: TGTGCCAGCAGTGACAACTATAGCAATCAGCCCCAGCATTTT
V: TRBV7-9; D: TRBD1; size: many; J: TRBJ1-1; CDR3: CASSRLQGSTEAFF; DNA: TGTGCCAGCAGCCGCTTACAGGGGTCCACTGAAGCTTTCTTT
V: TRBV2; D: TRBD2; size: NA; J: TRBJ2-7; CDR3: CASRKDSGGISYEQYF; DNA: TGTGCCAGCAGAAAAGATAGCGGGGGAATCTCCTACGAGCAGTACTTC
V: TRBV11-2; D: NA; size: many; J: TRBJ1-2; CDR3: CASSLDPPTGNYGYTF; DNA: TGTGCCAGCAGCTTAGACCCTCCGACAGGCAACTATGGCTACACCTTC
V: TRBV28; D: NA; size: medium-sized; J: TRBJ1-5; CDR3: CASSLPRRVRSNQPQHF; DNA: TGTGCCAGCAGTTTACCTCGAAGGGTCAGAAGCAATCAGCCCCAGCATTTT